The rows below give T cell receptor beta chains drawn from one sample of a study of CD8+ T cells in alopecia areata. Assay used: immunoSEQ multiplex PCR; TCRdb lists only in-frame clones, some missing. The data contain around 190,000 clones, roughly 60% of them seen just once; the ten biggest clones take up approximately 1%. The sample was CD4+ T cells sorted from blood, taken at week 24, from a patient treated with tofacitinib. These receptors were taken from a human donor with alopecia areata. Both conserved end residues are trimmed from each CDR3. D genes are given only for firm matches.

NA	TRBV29-1	TRBJ2-7	SVGGGEQY
NA	TRBV29-1	TRBJ2-7	SVTWGYEQY
NA	TRBV5-5	TRBJ2-3	ASSLGQSITDTQY
NA	TRBV7-2	TRBJ1-2	ASSLRGYGYT
NA	TRBV19	TRBJ1-6	ASGSPLH
NA	TRBV14	TRBJ1-5	ASSQDGGNQPQH
NA	TRBV19	TRBJ2-1	ASSIRGGESSYNEQF
NA	TRBV5-6	TRBJ1-4	ASSFARSGKLF
NA	TRBV7-8	TRBJ1-6	ASSFQGPSPLH
NA	TRBV30	TRBJ2-2	AWSMVAGELF
TRBD1	TRBV4-2	TRBJ1-1	ASSQTQGMNTEAF
TRBD2	TRBV6-6	TRBJ2-5	ASTPLAGISETQY
NA	TRBV7-8	TRBJ1-2	ASSPDFTMSGYT
NA	TRBV7-8	TRBJ1-4	ASSLGRPNEKLF
NA	TRBV29-1	TRBJ2-5	SVDTTVKETQY
TRBD1	TRBV6-5	TRBJ2-5	ASSSLGTGLGETQY
NA	TRBV4-3	TRBJ2-7	ASSQCEVPYEQY
NA	TRBV5-6	TRBJ1-5	ASSLERGGQPQH
NA	TRBV29-1	TRBJ1-2	SVGDTGNGYT
TRBD1	TRBV5-6	TRBJ1-1	ASSLGTGRVAEAF
NA	TRBV29-1	TRBJ1-2	SVFVRSVGYT
NA	TRBV27	TRBJ1-5	ASSFQGRNQPQH
NA	TRBV21-1	TRBJ1-5	ASSKRGSQSQDQPQH
NA	TRBV7-2	TRBJ1-6	ASSPPTGPLH
NA	TRBV5-6	TRBJ2-3	AGSPGTTDTQY
NA	TRBV30	TRBJ1-5	AWSVGGSGQPQH
NA	TRBV7-2	TRBJ2-7	ASSLDRGGFYEQY
TRBD1	TRBV5-6	TRBJ2-2	ASKLQGAPGELF
TRBD2	TRBV6-4	TRBJ2-3	ASSDSSGGASDTQY
NA	TRBV30	TRBJ1-2	AWVPPGPSNYGYT
NA	TRBV7-2	TRBJ1-2	ASSLDNRPNYGYT
NA	TRBV5-1	TRBJ2-1	ASSLAGRGTSVDEQF
TRBD1	TRBV7-2	TRBJ2-3	ASSYTGTGTDTQY
NA	TRBV29-1	TRBJ1-1	SVEVNTNTEAF
NA	TRBV7-6	TRBJ2-5	ASSLEPGVETQY
NA	TRBV6-5	TRBJ1-1	ASSYGNRNTEAF
NA	TRBV5-1	TRBJ2-1	ASSPGTQDNEQF
TRBD2	TRBV5-1	TRBJ2-7	ASSLGGGADYEQY
NA	TRBV18	TRBJ2-1	ASSLGGGSYNEQF
NA	TRBV2	TRBJ2-1	ASSNSLPYNEQF
TRBD1	TRBV29-1	TRBJ2-7	SFALGTGGLDEQY
NA	TRBV20-1	TRBJ2-5	SAGQEETQY
NA	TRBV29-1	TRBJ1-1	SVEEGNTEAF
NA	TRBV10-2	TRBJ2-5	ASDQGSGTQY